Each of the 26 T cell receptor beta chains below was sequenced from the same sample in a study of cytomegalovirus exposure and HLA in healthy donors (dated 2017 in TCRdb). The method behind the library was the immunoSEQ multiplex PCR assay. The multiplex PCR relied on a mix of 60 forward primers for TCR Vbeta segments and 13 reverse primers for TCR Jbeta segments. TCRdb provides this immuneACCESS table in a form limited to in-frame rearrangements. Some clones are lacking; in checked studies, under half of them reflect an unresolved V gene, and why the rest are absent is not known. The sample table records about 100,000 clones; about 86% of these occur just once. The top ten clones comprise less than 5% of the sample. Sequenced: PBMCs. These receptors were taken from a woman in her 70s in good health and CMV-seropositive.

In the case of this clone: Different DNA sequences within this sample yield the same CDR3. CDR3 sequence (DNA): TGCGCCAGCAGCTTGGAGGCACCCCCGGGGGCCCAGTACTTC. Translating gives CASSLEAPPGAQYF. V and J are TRBV5-1 and TRBJ2-5; weak D call: TRBD2 (6 bases). Per germline, CDR1 SGHRS and CDR2 YFSETQ. CDR3 length: 14 amino acids. Trimming took 0 bases from V and 9 from J, leaving 15 bases between them.

The rearrangement joins TRBV7-2 to TRBJ2-3; 7 bases line up with TRBD1. This CDR3 region has 12 residues. The trim removed 8 bases at V and 2 bases at J, leaving 1 base unmatched. The germline V gene encodes CDR1 SGHTA and CDR2 FQGNSA. The CDR3 spells CASDRDTDTQYF. The CDR3 DNA sequence: TGTGCCAGCGACAGGGACACAGATACGCAGTATTTT.

There are a few counts of this clone. This chain joins TRBV28 and TRBJ2-2; 8 bases line up with TRBD1. The CDR3 has 14 amino acids. Germline CDR1 and CDR2: MDHEN and SYDVKM. Unmatched junction bases numbered 6, after V lost 7 bases and J lost 5 bases. CDR3 sequence reads: CASTLRTGTGELFF. The CDR3 DNA reads TGTGCCAGCACCCTCCGGACAGGGACCGGGGAGCTGTTTTTT.

V usage is TRBV18 and J usage is TRBJ2-2; D is perhaps TRBD2 (6 bases). Trimming stripped 3 bases from V and 3 bases from J, with 11 bases between. This CDR3 has 15 amino acids. Germline V gene lookup returns CDR1 KGHSH and CDR2 LQKENI. Written as DNA, the CDR3 is TGTGCCAGCTCACCGAGAATAGCGGACACCGGGGAGCTGTTTTTT. Translated: CASSPRIADTGELFF.

This clone was found a few times. This chain uses TRBV6-5 with TRBJ2-7; D not certain. The V end was cut by 6 bases, the J end by 0 bases, with 15 bases between. The V gene's germline CDR1 is MNHEY and CDR2 SVGAGI. This CDR3 is built from 15 residues. The DNA of the CDR3 is TGTGCCAGCAGCCTCGACTTCTTAAACTCCTACGAGCAGTACTTC. It encodes CASSLDFLNSYEQYF.

V usage is TRBV5-1 and J usage is TRBJ2-7; 7 nucleotides line up with TRBD1. With 4 bases clipped from V and 6 bases from J, the junction kept 19 bases outside the gene matches. Germline V gives CDR1 SGHRS, CDR2 YFSETQ. CDR3 size: 17 residues. The CDR3 nucleotides are TGCGCCAGCAGCGACCCAGGGACAGCCGGATTTACAGGCGAGCAGTACTTC. Its protein is CASSDPGTAGFTGEQYF.

The chain joins TRBV7-3 to TRBJ2-2; TRBD1 matches 8 bases. J gave up 5 bases and V 5 bases, and 4 bases lay outside the gene matches. Per the germline V gene, CDR1 is SGHTA and CDR2 is FQGTGA. This CDR3 has 14 amino acids. The CDR3 bases are TGTGCCAGCAGCCGGGGACAGGCTACCGGGGAGCTGTTTTTT. Translation: CASSRGQATGELFF.

This sequence joins TRBV18 and TRBJ1-1, with 8 positions matching TRBD1. V lost 2 bases, J lost 6 bases, and 5 bases stayed unmatched. Germline lookup yields CDR1 KGHSH and CDR2 LQKENI. This CDR3 contains 14 residues. The CDR3 DNA sequence: TGTGCCAGCTCACCAGACAGGGGATTTTCTGAAGCTTTCTTT. Protein: CASSPDRGFSEAFF.

The CDR3 DNA sequence: TGTGCCAGCAGCCCGAGGAAGGGGGAAGATACGCAGTATTTT. Its protein product is CASSPRKGEDTQYF. The V call is TRBV4-2, the J call TRBJ2-3, with D perhaps matching TRBD1 (6 bases). This CDR3 region has 14 residues. Germline lookup yields CDR1 LGHNA and CDR2 YNFKEQ. Trimming removed 4 bases at V and 5 bases at J, with 13 bases between.

The chain uses TRBV6-5 and TRBJ1-2; 7 positions match TRBD1. Germline trimming cut 9 bases from V and 0 bases from J; bases unmatched to any gene: 7. Germline values: CDR1 MNHEY, CDR2 SVGAGI. The CDR3 has 14 amino acids. The CDR3 spells CASSRTGTNYGYTF. The DNA for the CDR3 is TGTGCCAGTTCCCGGACAGGAACTAACTATGGCTACACCTTC.

CDR3 DNA sequence: TGTGCCACCAGCTTATGGACTAGCGGGAGGAATGAGCAGTTCTTC. Residues: CATSLWTSGRNEQFF. V is TRBV15 and J is TRBJ2-1, with 14 bases aligning to TRBD2. J was trimmed by 7 bases and V by 5 bases; bases with no gene match: 4. The CDR3 totals 15 residues. Germline V gene lookup returns CDR1 LNHNV and CDR2 YYDKDF (reference sequence).

This clone was counted only a few times. The chain combines TRBV11-2 with TRBJ2-7; D might be TRBD2 (5 bases). V dropped 8 bases and J dropped 3 bases, with 8 bases sitting between them. Germline values: CDR1 SGHAT, CDR2 FQNNGV. The CDR3 runs 11 residues. The CDR3 loop reads CASGLIYEQYF. The CDR3 DNA sequence: TGTGCCAGCGGACTTATCTACGAGCAGTACTTC.

This chain joins TRBV6-1 and TRBJ1-2; no clear D. Germline CDR1 reads MNHNS; CDR2 reads SASEGT. V dropped 0 bases and J dropped 5 bases, with 13 bases sitting between them. The CDR3 has 15 amino acids. The CDR3 is CASSEALSGVYGYTF. Written as DNA, the CDR3 is TGTGCCAGCAGTGAAGCGCTTTCCGGGGTTTATGGCTACACCTTC.

The J gene is TRBJ1-1, the V gene TRBV11-3; weak D call: TRBD1 (5 bases). Trimming removed 3 bases from V and 1 base from J, with 9 bases in between. CDR1 is SGHNT, CDR2 YENEEA, per germline. This CDR3 region has 14 residues. CDR3: CASSFWGKNTEAFF. The CDR3 DNA reads as TGTGCCAGCAGCTTCTGGGGCAAGAACACTGAAGCTTTCTTT. The whole variable domain, remainder taken from reference TRBV11-3 and TRBJ1-1, is EAGVVQSPRYKIIEKKQPVAFWCNPISGHNTLYWYLQNLGQGPELLIRYENEEAVDDSQLPKDRFSAERLKGVDSTLKIQPAELGDSAVYLCASSFWGKNTEAFFGQGTRLTVV.

The rearrangement joins TRBV15 to TRBJ2-7, with 8 bases aligning to TRBD1. CDR1 and CDR2 (germline): LNHNV, YYDKDF (reference sequence). The CDR3 covers 15 residues. Trimming cost V 3 bases and J 5 bases; bases outside gene matches: 9. This CDR3 is CATSRFGTGPDEQYF. CDR3 sequence (DNA): TGTGCCACCAGCAGGTTTGGGACAGGTCCTGACGAGCAGTACTTC.

This chain connects TRBV5-4 to TRBJ2-1; 10 bases fit TRBD2. The CDR3 sequence is 17 residues long. J gave up 10 bases and V 4 bases, and 17 bases lay outside the gene matches. Germline CDR1 is SGHNT and CDR2 is YYREEE (reference sequence). The CDR3 loop reads CASSAPLAGGGKGEQFF. The CDR3 nucleotides are TGTGCCAGCAGCGCACCTTTAGCGGGAGGTGGAAAGGGCGAGCAGTTCTTC.

This clone has only one observation. The rearrangement uses TRBV15 and TRBJ1-3, with unresolved D. This CDR3 has 16 amino acids. The germline V gene encodes CDR1 LNHNV and CDR2 YYDKDF (reference sequence). The ends were cut back, 3 bases at V and 4 bases at J, with 16 bases in the middle. CDR3 region: CATSSSSSGSGNTIYF. CDR3 bases: TGTGCCACCAGCAGCAGTAGCTCGGGATCCGGAAACACCATATATTTT.

The V gene is TRBV21-1, the J gene TRBJ2-1; the table's D gene call, TRBD2, was not cross checked with the DNA. TRBV21-1 is recorded as a pseudogene. The CDR3 is 14 residues long. The CDR3 nucleotides are TGTGCCAGGCACGGGCTAGCGGGAGGGGTTGAGCAGTTCTTC. Amino acid sequence: CARHGLAGGVEQFF.

This clone was picked up one time. Mismatch with germline at one junction end may stem from a read error. The chain uses TRBV29-1 and TRBJ1-2; possibly TRBD1 for D (5 bases). CDR1 SQVTM and CDR2 ANQGSEA come from the germline V gene. This CDR3 region has 13 residues. The CDR3: CSVEDHLQAPHGF. The CDR3 nucleotides are TGCAGCGTTGAGGATCATTTACAGGCCCCCCACGGCTTC.

This clone was detected a few times. In nucleotides, the CDR3 is TGTGCCAGCAGTTCAACCCAGGGGGTCCGGACTGAAGCTTTCTTT. It translates to CASSSTQGVRTEAFF. The V and J genes are TRBV11-2 and TRBJ1-1; 7 nucleotides agree with TRBD1. The germline V gene encodes CDR1 SGHAT and CDR2 FQNNGV. The CDR3 has 15 amino acids. V lost 6 bases to trimming and J lost 5 bases; unmatched junction nucleotides: 12. Filled out from reference TRBV11-2 and TRBJ1-1, the complete variable domain reads EAGVAQSPRYKIIEKRQSVAFWCNPISGHATLYWYQQILGQGPKLLIQFQNNGVVDDSQLPKDRFSAERLKGVDSTLKIQPAKLEDSAVYLCASSSTQGVRTEAFFGQGTRLTVV.

The chain has TRBV19 and TRBJ2-4; maybe TRBD1 (5 bases). Trimming shortened V by 6 bases and J by 0 bases, and 12 bases separated the two germline ends. Germline V gives CDR1 LNHDA, CDR2 SQIVND (reference sequence). The CDR3 has 15 residues. The CDR3 sequence is CASSRTTLAKNIQYF. DNA for the CDR3: TGTGCCAGTAGCAGGACAACGCTAGCCAAAAACATTCAGTACTTC. Together with reference TRBV19 and TRBJ2-4, the CDR3 gives the full variable domain: DGGITQSPKYLFRKEGQNVTLSCEQNLNHDAMYWYRQDPGQGLRLIYYSQIVNDFQKGDIAEGYSVSREKKESFPLTVTSAQKNPTAFYLCASSRTTLAKNIQYFGAGTRLSVL.

This chain links TRBV9 with TRBJ2-5; tentative D call: TRBD1 (5 bases). The end of the DNA aligns better with TRBJ2-7, so the J call may be wrong. This CDR3 has 14 residues. In germline, CDR1 is SGDLS, CDR2 YYNGEE. CDR3 sequence reads: CASSVNTGPYEQYF. The CDR3 DNA follows: TGTGCCAGCAGCGTAAACACAGGCCCCTACGAGCAGTACTTC.

The rearrangement uses TRBV7-2 and TRBJ1-4; 9 bases map to TRBD1. V was pared by 1 base and J by 5 bases, with 2 bases of the junction left unmatched. The CDR3 has 15 amino acids. Looked up from germline, CDR1 is SGHTA and CDR2 is FQGNSA. This CDR3 is CASSLVQGANEKLFF. CDR3 in DNA: TGTGCCAGCAGCTTAGTACAGGGGGCGAATGAAAAACTGTTTTTT.

This sequence joins TRBV11-3 and TRBJ2-7; no reliable D call. The germline V gene has CDR1 SGHNT and CDR2 YENEEA. The CDR3 totals 12 residues. V lost 1 base and J lost 5, with 6 bases in between. The CDR3 region is CASSLGQDEQYF. The CDR3 DNA reads as TGTGCCAGCAGCTTAGGCCAGGACGAGCAGTACTTC.

Concerning this clone itself: A read error may produce the germline difference seen at one junction end. The chain is built from TRBV7-7 and TRBJ2-1; 9 bases fit TRBD2. Per germline, CDR1 SSHAT and CDR2 FNYEAQ (reference sequence). This CDR3 has 16 amino acids. Written as DNA, the CDR3 is TGTGCTAGCAGCTTATTCCCCTTAGCGGGAGCTTATGAGCAGTTCTTC. Amino acids: CASSLFPLAGAYEQFF.

This rearrangement joins TRBV19 to TRBJ2-5, with D perhaps matching TRBD1 (6 bases). CDR1 LNHDA and CDR2 SQIVND come from the germline V gene (reference sequence). This CDR3 is 13 amino acids long. Trimming stripped 8 bases from V and 1 base from J, with 11 bases between. In DNA, the CDR3 is TGTGCCAGTTTGGGCAGGGGCCAAGAGACCCAGTACTTC. This gives the protein CASLGRGQETQYF.